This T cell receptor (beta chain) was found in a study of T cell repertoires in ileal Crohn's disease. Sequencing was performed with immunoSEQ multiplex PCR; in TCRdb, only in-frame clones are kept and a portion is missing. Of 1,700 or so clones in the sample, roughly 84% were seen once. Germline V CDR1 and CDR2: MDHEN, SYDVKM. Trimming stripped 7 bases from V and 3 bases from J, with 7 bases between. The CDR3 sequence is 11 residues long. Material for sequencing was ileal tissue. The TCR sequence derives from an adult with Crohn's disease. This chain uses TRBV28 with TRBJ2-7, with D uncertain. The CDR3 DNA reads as TGTGCCAGCACAGATTACTACGAGCAGTACTTC. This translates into CASTDYYEQYF.